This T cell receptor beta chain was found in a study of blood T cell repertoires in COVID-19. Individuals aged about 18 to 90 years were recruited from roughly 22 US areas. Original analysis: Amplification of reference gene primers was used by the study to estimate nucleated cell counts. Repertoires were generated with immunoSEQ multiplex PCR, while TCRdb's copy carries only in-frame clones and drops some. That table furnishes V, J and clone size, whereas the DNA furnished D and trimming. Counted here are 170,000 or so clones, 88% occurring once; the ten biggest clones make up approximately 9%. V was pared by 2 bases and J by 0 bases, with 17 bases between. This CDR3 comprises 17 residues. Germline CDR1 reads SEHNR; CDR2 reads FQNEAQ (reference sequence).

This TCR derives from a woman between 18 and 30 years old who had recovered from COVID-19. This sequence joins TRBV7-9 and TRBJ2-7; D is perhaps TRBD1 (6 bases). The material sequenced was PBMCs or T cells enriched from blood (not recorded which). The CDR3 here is CASSLLPAGESSYEQYF. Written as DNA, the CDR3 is TGTGCCAGCAGCTTACTTCCAGCAGGGGAAAGCTCCTACGAGCAGTACTTC.